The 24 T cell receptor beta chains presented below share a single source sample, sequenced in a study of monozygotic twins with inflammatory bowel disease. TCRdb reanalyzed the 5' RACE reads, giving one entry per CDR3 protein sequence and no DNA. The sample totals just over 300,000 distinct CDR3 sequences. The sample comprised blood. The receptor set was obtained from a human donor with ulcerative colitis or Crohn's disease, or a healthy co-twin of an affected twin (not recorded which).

This CDR3 reads CASRLGLAGETQYF. The genes are TRBV7-2 and TRBJ2-5; absent DNA, TCRdb's TRBD2 call cannot be checked. The germline V gene has CDR1 SGHTA and CDR2 FQGNSA. CDR3 length equals 14 residues.

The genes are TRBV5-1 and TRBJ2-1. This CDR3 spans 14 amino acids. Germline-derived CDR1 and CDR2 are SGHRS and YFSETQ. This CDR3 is CASSLNSANNEQFF.

The chain's CDR3 is CSASMVSDTQYF. J is TRBJ2-3 and V is TRBV20-1. There are 12 residues in the CDR3. Per germline, CDR1 DFQATT and CDR2 SNEGSKA (reference sequence).

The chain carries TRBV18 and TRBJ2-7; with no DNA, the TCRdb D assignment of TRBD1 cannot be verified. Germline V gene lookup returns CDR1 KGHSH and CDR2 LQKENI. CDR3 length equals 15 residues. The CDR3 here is CASSLSTSGAYEQYF.

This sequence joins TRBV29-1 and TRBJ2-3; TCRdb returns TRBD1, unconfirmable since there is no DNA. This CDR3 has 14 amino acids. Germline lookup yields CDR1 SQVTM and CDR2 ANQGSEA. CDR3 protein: CSSSKGHGTDTQYF.

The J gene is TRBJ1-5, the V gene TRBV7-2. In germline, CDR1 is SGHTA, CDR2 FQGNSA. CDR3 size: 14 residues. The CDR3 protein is CASSVTYGNQPQHF. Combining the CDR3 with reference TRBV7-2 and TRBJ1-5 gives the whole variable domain GAGVSQSPSNKVTEKGKDVELRCDPISGHTALYWYRQSLGQGLEFLIYFQGNSAPDKSGLPSDRFSAERTGGSVSTLTIQRTQQEDSAVYLCASSVTYGNQPQHFGDGTRLSIL.

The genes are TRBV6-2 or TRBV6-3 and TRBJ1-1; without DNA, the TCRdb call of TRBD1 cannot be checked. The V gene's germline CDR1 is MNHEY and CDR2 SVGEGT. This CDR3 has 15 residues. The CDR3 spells CASSGAGTGRSQAFF.

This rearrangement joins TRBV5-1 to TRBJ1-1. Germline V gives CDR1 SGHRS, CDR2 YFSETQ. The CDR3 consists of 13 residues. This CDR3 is CASSLQDYTEAFF.

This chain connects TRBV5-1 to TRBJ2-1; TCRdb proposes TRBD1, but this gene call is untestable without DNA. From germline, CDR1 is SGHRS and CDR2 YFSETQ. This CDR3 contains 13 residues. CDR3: CASTRGAFNEQFF.

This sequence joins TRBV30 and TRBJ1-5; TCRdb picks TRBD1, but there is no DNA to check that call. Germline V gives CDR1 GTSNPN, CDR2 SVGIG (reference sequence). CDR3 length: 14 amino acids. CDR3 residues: CAWSGQGLGQPQHF. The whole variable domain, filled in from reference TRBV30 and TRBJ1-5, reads SQTIHQWPATLVQPVGSPLSLECTVEGTSNPNLYWYRQAAGRGLQLLFYSVGIGQISSEVPQNLSASRPQDRQFILSSKKLLLSDSGFYLCAWSGQGLGQPQHFGDGTRLSIL.

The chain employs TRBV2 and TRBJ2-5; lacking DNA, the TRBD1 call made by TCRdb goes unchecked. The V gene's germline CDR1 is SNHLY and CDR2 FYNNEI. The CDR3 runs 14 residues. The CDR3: CASSWGQAEETQYF.

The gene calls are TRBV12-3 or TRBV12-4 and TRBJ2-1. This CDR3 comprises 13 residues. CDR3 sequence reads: CASSLDSYNEQFF.

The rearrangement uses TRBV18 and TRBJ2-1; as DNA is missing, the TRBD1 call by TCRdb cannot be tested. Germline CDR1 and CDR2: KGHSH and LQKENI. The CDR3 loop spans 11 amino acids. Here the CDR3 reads CASSTGGGAFF. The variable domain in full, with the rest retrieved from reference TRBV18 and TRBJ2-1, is NAGVMQNPRHLVRRRGQEARLRCSPMKGHSHVYWYRQLPEEGLKFMVYLQKENIIDESGMPKERFSAEFPKEGPSILRIQQVVRGDSAAYFCASSTGGGAFFGPGTRLTVL.

CDR3 amino acids: CASSYSSHQPQHF. This sequence joins TRBV6-5 and TRBJ1-5. Germline V gene sequence: CDR1 MNHEY, CDR2 SVGAGI. CDR3 size: 13 residues.

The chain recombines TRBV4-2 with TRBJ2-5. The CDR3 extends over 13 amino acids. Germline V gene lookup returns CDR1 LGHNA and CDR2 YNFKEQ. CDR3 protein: CASSQGPGETQYF.

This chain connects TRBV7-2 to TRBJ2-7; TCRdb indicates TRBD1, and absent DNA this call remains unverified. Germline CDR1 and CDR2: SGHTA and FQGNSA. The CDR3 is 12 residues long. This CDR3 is CASSFRDGIWYF.

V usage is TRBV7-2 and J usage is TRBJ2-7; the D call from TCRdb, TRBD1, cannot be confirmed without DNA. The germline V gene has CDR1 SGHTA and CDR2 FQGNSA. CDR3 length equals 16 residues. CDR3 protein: CASSSKTGTGSYEQYF. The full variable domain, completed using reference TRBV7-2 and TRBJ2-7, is GAGVSQSPSNKVTEKGKDVELRCDPISGHTALYWYRQSLGQGLEFLIYFQGNSAPDKSGLPSDRFSAERTGGSVSTLTIQRTQQEDSAVYLCASSSKTGTGSYEQYFGPGTRLTVT.

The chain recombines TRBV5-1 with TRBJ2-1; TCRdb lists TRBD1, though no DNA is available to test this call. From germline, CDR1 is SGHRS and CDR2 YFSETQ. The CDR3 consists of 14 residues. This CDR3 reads CASSRGQSYNEQFF.

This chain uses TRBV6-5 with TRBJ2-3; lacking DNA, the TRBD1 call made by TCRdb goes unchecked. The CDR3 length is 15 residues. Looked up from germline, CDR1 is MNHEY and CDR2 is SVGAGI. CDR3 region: CASSYETGGADTQYF.

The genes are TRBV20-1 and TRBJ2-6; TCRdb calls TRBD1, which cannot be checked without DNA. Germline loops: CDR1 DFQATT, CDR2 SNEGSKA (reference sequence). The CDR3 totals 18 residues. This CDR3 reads CSARKNDSPPSGANVLTF.

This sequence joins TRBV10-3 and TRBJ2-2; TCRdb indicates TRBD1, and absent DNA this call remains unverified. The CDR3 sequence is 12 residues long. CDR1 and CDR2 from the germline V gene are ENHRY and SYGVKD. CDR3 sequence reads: CAIRGGAGELFF.

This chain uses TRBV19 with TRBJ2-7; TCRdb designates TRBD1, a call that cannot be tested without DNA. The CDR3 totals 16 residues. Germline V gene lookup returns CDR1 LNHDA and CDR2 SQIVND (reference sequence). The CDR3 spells CASSTPGQGRPHEQYF.

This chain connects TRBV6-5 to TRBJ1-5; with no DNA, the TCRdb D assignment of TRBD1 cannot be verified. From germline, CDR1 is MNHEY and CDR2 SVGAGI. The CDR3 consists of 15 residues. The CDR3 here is CASSSEQGGNQPQHF.

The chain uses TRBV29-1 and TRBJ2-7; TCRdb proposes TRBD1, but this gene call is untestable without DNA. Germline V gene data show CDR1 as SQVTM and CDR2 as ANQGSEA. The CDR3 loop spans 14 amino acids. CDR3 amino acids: CSVEDRNRVSEQYF.